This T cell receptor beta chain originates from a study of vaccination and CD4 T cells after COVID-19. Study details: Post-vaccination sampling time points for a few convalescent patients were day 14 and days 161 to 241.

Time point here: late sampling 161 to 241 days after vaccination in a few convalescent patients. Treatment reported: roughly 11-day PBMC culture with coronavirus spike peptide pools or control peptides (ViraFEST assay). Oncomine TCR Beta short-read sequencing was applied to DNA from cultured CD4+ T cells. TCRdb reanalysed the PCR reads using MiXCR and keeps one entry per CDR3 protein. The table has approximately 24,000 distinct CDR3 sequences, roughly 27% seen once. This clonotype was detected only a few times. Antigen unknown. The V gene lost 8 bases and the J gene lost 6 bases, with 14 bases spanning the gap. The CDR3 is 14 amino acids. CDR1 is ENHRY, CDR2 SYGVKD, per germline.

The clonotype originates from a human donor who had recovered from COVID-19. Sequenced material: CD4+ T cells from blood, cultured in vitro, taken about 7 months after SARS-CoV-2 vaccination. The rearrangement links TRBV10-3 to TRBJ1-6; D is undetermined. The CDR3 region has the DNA TGTGCCATCCAAGAAGGACGGATTAATTCACCCCTCCACTTT. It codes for CAIQEGRINSPLHF.